A single sample gave rise to the 16 T cell receptor beta chains below, sequenced in a study of brain T cells in children with intractable seizures. Only in-frame clones appear in the TCRdb table, and some are missing; sequencing was by immunoSEQ multiplex PCR. The sample lists some 80,000 clones, around 90% seen once, with roughly a quarter in the top ten. This specimen was peripheral blood, taken at surgery. The receptors were gathered from a girl aged 2-9 years with Rasmussen encephalitis and intractable seizures.

V and J are TRBV27 and TRBJ2-3; D ambiguous. V lost 4 bases and J lost 0, with 5 bases in between. The CDR3 runs 13 residues. Germline V CDR1 and CDR2: MNHEY, SMNVEV (reference sequence). The CDR3 reads CASSSASTDTQYF. The CDR3 DNA sequence: TGTGCCAGCAGTTCCGCCAGCACAGATACGCAGTATTTT.

The chain is built from TRBV24-1 and TRBJ2-7; D is possibly TRBD1 or TRBD2 (7 bases each). Germline lookup yields CDR1 KGHDR and CDR2 SFDVKD. The CDR3 extends over 16 amino acids. V lost 3 bases, J lost 4 bases, and 18 bases lay in between. The CDR3 is CATSDARGGKLYEQYF. CDR3 coding DNA: TGTGCCACCAGTGATGCCAGGGGGGGAAAACTGTACGAGCAGTACTTC.

The chain employs TRBV27 and TRBJ2-5, with a tentative D call TRBD1 (5 bases). This CDR3 has 16 residues. V was shortened by 7 bases and J by 5 bases, with 23 bases between the two germline ends. Per the germline V gene, CDR1 is MNHEY and CDR2 is SMNVEV (reference sequence). The CDR3 reads CASKGKGRGSHETQYF. The CDR3 bases are TGTGCCAGCAAGGGGAAGGGGCGCGGATCGCACGAGACCCAGTACTTC.

This chain joins TRBV7-9 and TRBJ1-6; possibly TRBD1 for D (5 bases). The germline V and J ends were trimmed by 2 bases and 5 bases, with 7 bases remaining between them. From germline, CDR1 is SEHNR and CDR2 FQNEAQ (reference sequence). This CDR3 spans 14 amino acids. The CDR3 DNA is TGTGCCAGCAGCTTAAGACAGAATAATTCACCCCTCCACTTT. This codes for CASSLRQNNSPLHF.

The V and J genes are TRBV20-1 and TRBJ1-2; maybe TRBD1 (5 bases). Germline V gives CDR1 DFQATT, CDR2 SNEGSKA (reference sequence). The V and J ends lost 4 bases and 8 bases respectively, with 11 bases between them. The CDR3 sequence is 11 residues long. CDR3 DNA: TGCAGTGCTACGTCCAGGGTCGGCTACACCTTC. It encodes CSATSRVGYTF.

This clone was counted a few times. The chain couples TRBV7-8 to TRBJ1-1; no reliable D call. V shed 1 base and J shed 5 bases, with 8 bases lying between them. The germline gives CDR1 SGHVS, CDR2 FQNEAQ. CDR3 length: 13 residues. The CDR3 protein is CASSLVVRTEAFF. The DNA for the CDR3 is TGTGCCAGCAGCTTAGTTGTGAGGACTGAAGCTTTCTTT.

This clone was seen a single time. The rearrangement uses TRBV12-3 or TRBV12-4 and TRBJ2-2, with 8 bases identical to TRBD2. V lost 6 bases, J lost 4 bases, and 1 base stayed unmatched. The length of the CDR3 is 13 residues. The CDR3 coding sequence is TGTGCCAGCAGACTAGCGGCCACCGGGGAGCTGTTTTTT. The encoded protein is CASRLAATGELFF.

The chain is built from TRBV3-1 (or the pseudogene TRBV3-2) and TRBJ2-2; TRBD1 matches at 8 bases. The CDR3 has 14 amino acids. The germline CDR1 and CDR2 sequences are LGHDT and YNNKEL (reference sequence). The V segment lost 4 bases and the J segment 6 bases; nucleotides outside the gene matches: 4. The CDR3 here is CASSRKQGAGELFF. The CDR3 DNA is TGTGCCAGCAGCCGGAAACAGGGGGCCGGGGAGCTGTTTTTT.

Of note for this clone: The DNA is left out, because the CDR3 cannot be placed on it with certainty; the CDR3 is given as TCRdb lists it. V usage is TRBV30 and J usage is TRBJ2-2; the table calls TRBD2, which could not be checked here. The CDR3 region is 16 residues in length, termini included. Germline-derived CDR1 and CDR2 are GTSNPN and SVGIG (reference sequence). The CDR3 reads CAWGGLAGLRAGELFF.

The chain employs TRBV9 and TRBJ1-1; unclear D gene. CDR1 and CDR2 from the germline V gene are SGDLS and YYNGEE. This CDR3 comprises 13 residues. Trimming removed 4 bases from V and 1 base from J, with 8 bases in between. CDR3 in DNA: TGTGCCAGCAGCCTCCGACCGAACACTGAAGCTTTCTTT. As protein: CASSLRPNTEAFF.

The DNA for the CDR3 is TGTGCCAGCAGCGTATTGGGGGTGAACACTGAAGCTTTCTTT. Translated: CASSVLGVNTEAFF. This rearrangement joins TRBV9 to TRBJ1-1, with TRBD1 as a possible D gene (5 bases). Trimming took off 1 base at V and 0 bases at J, with 7 bases between the two ends. The CDR3 is 14 residues long. The germline gives CDR1 SGDLS, CDR2 YYNGEE.

The genes are TRBV11-2 and TRBJ2-7; possible D gene TRBD2, 6 bases. V shed 0 bases and J shed 2 bases, with 8 bases lying between them. The CDR3 covers 14 residues. The germline V gene has CDR1 SGHAT and CDR2 FQNNGV. CDR3 sequence reads: CASSLEGGPYEQYF. The CDR3 DNA follows: TGTGCCAGCAGCTTAGAGGGGGGACCCTACGAGCAGTACTTC.

The sample holds one count of this clone. V is TRBV21-1 and J is TRBJ2-1; the table names TRBD1, a call not compared with the DNA. TRBV21-1 is noted as a pseudogene. The CDR3 extends over 12 amino acids. In DNA, the CDR3 is TGTGCCAGCAGCAACAGGGCCAATGAGCAGTTCTTC. Translation: CASSNRANEQFF.

This chain uses TRBV30 with TRBJ1-5; tentative D call: TRBD1 (5 bases). Germline V CDR1 and CDR2: GTSNPN, SVGIG (reference sequence). The CDR3 is 18 residues long. V was cut by 0 bases and J by 0 bases, with 18 bases left in between. The CDR3 DNA reads as TGTGCCTGGAGTGTAGGGTCAGGGAGGAGGAATAGCAATCAGCCCCAGCATTTT. Its translation is CAWSVGSGRRNSNQPQHF.

The CDR3 spells CASSLDRSSYNEQFF. CDR3 sequence (DNA): TGTGCCAGCAGTTTAGATCGAAGCTCCTACAATGAGCAGTTCTTC. V usage is TRBV27 and J usage is TRBJ2-1; D gene unclear. V was cut by 2 bases and J by 0 bases, with 8 bases left in between. The length of the CDR3 is 15 residues. Per the germline V gene, CDR1 is MNHEY and CDR2 is SMNVEV (reference sequence).

The DNA of the CDR3 is TGTGCCAGCAGCTTAGGGGACAGGGTCAATCAGCCCCAGCATTTT. This sequence encodes CASSLGDRVNQPQHF. This chain uses TRBV7-2 with TRBJ1-5; TRBD1 matches 9 bases. The V gene end was trimmed by 1 base and the J gene end by 3 bases; junction bases not matched to a gene: 1. The germline V gene encodes CDR1 SGHTA and CDR2 FQGNSA. The CDR3 is 15 residues long.